These T cell receptor beta chains were read from a single sample in a study of blood T cell repertoires in COVID-19. Sequencing used immunoSEQ multiplex PCR; TCRdb keeps in-frame clones, though not all of them. Among roughly 500,000 clones listed, roughly 90% were seen once. The sequencing sample was made of PBMCs or T cells enriched from blood (not recorded which). These receptors originate from a woman aged 40 to 50 who had recovered from COVID-19. CDR3s include the opening cysteine and the closing phenylalanine or tryptophan. D genes are given only for firm matches. Expanded clones get a size class; other rows say once, few or many, or leave the size out.

d_call: NA
v_call: TRBV9
j_call: TRBJ1-3
clone_size: NA
cdr3_aa: CASSERSGTTSSGNTIYF
cdr3_nt: TGTGCCAGCAGCGAGAGGTCCGGGACAACGAGCTCTGGAAACACCATATATTTT

d_call: TRBD2
v_call: TRBV12-3/TRBV12-4
j_call: TRBJ2-1
clone_size: NA
cdr3_aa: CASRPSGNNEQFF
cdr3_nt: TGTGCCAGCAGGCCTAGCGGGAACAATGAGCAGTTCTTC

d_call: NA
v_call: TRBV24-1
j_call: TRBJ2-5
clone_size: NA
cdr3_aa: CATSDSIEGDQETQYF
cdr3_nt: TGTGCCACCAGTGATTCGATCGAAGGGGATCAAGAGACCCAGTACTTC

d_call: TRBD1
v_call: TRBV10-3
j_call: TRBJ2-3
clone_size: few
cdr3_aa: CAIADRGSPDTQYF
cdr3_nt: TGTGCCATCGCCGACAGGGGATCCCCAGATACGCAGTATTTT

d_call: TRBD1
v_call: TRBV7-2
j_call: TRBJ1-4
clone_size: NA
cdr3_aa: CASSLVGQGEKLFF
cdr3_nt: TGTGCCAGCAGCTTAGTCGGACAGGGCGAAAAACTGTTTTTT

d_call: NA
v_call: TRBV11-2
j_call: TRBJ1-1
clone_size: NA
cdr3_aa: CASSLIRDHRIGAFF
cdr3_nt: TGTGCCAGCAGCTTAATCAGGGATCATCGTATTGGGGCTTTCTTT

d_call: NA
v_call: TRBV7-9
j_call: TRBJ1-1
clone_size: NA
cdr3_aa: CASSFGRSSMNTEAFF
cdr3_nt: TGTGCCAGCAGCTTCGGCAGGTCCTCCATGAACACTGAAGCTTTCTTT

d_call: NA
v_call: TRBV27
j_call: TRBJ2-7
clone_size: NA
cdr3_aa: CASSFGGAPYEQYF
cdr3_nt: TGTGCCAGCAGTTTTGGGGGGGCCCCCTACGAGCAGTACTTC

d_call: NA
v_call: TRBV27
j_call: TRBJ1-5
clone_size: NA
cdr3_aa: CASMTLGARNQPQHF
cdr3_nt: TGTGCCAGCATGACGTTAGGGGCGAGAAATCAGCCCCAGCATTTT

d_call: NA
v_call: TRBV2
j_call: TRBJ1-1
clone_size: NA
cdr3_aa: CASSEGGGEAFF
cdr3_nt: TGTGCCAGCAGTGAGGGTGGCGGGGAAGCTTTCTTT

d_call: NA
v_call: TRBV6-5
j_call: TRBJ1-2
clone_size: NA
cdr3_aa: CASSPDSLANYGYTF
cdr3_nt: TGTGCCAGCAGTCCGGACAGTCTGGCTAACTATGGCTACACCTTC

d_call: NA
v_call: TRBV18
j_call: TRBJ1-6
clone_size: NA
cdr3_aa: CASSPKGDNSPLHF
cdr3_nt: TGTGCCAGCTCACCAAAGGGGGATAATTCACCCCTCCACTTT

d_call: TRBD1
v_call: TRBV19
j_call: TRBJ1-5
clone_size: NA
cdr3_aa: CASSIGDRSNQPQHF
cdr3_nt: TGTGCCAGTAGTATAGGGGACAGAAGCAATCAGCCCCAGCATTTT

d_call: NA
v_call: TRBV7-9
j_call: TRBJ1-1
clone_size: NA
cdr3_aa: CASSLGTHSTEAFF
cdr3_nt: TGTGCCAGCAGCTTAGGGACTCATAGCACTGAAGCTTTCTTT

d_call: NA
v_call: TRBV29-1
j_call: TRBJ2-1
clone_size: NA
cdr3_aa: CSVGDLQFF
cdr3_nt: TGCAGCGTTGGGGACTTACAGTTCTTC

d_call: TRBD1
v_call: TRBV19
j_call: TRBJ2-3
clone_size: NA
cdr3_aa: CASSPLGQGAPKADTQYF
cdr3_nt: TGTGCCAGTAGTCCCCTAGGACAGGGGGCGCCGAAGGCAGATACGCAGTATTTT

d_call: TRBD1
v_call: TRBV27
j_call: TRBJ2-7
clone_size: NA
cdr3_aa: CASSLDRRGYEQYF
cdr3_nt: TGTGCCAGCAGTCTGGACAGGAGAGGATACGAGCAGTACTTC

d_call: NA
v_call: TRBV5-4
j_call: TRBJ1-5
clone_size: NA
cdr3_aa: CASSLLGQPQHF
cdr3_nt: TGTGCCAGCAGCTTGCTCGGTCAGCCCCAGCATTTT

d_call: TRBD1
v_call: TRBV5-1
j_call: TRBJ2-2
clone_size: NA
cdr3_aa: CASSPGQGNTGELFF
cdr3_nt: TGCGCCAGCAGCCCGGGACAGGGAAACACCGGGGAGCTGTTTTTT

d_call: TRBD2
v_call: TRBV3-1/TRBV3-2
j_call: TRBJ2-5
clone_size: NA
cdr3_aa: CASSQGPPTSGQETQYF
cdr3_nt: TGTGCCAGCAGCCAAGGTCCCCCAACTAGCGGGCAAGAGACCCAGTACTTC

d_call: TRBD2
v_call: TRBV10-1
j_call: TRBJ2-1
clone_size: NA
cdr3_aa: CASSEGLAGVNEQFF
cdr3_nt: TGCGCCAGCAGTGAAGGTCTAGCGGGAGTAAATGAGCAGTTCTTC

d_call: TRBD2
v_call: TRBV19
j_call: TRBJ2-5
clone_size: NA
cdr3_aa: CASSILAGSQETQYF
cdr3_nt: TGTGCCAGTAGTATTCTAGCGGGATCCCAAGAGACCCAGTACTTC

d_call: NA
v_call: TRBV4-1
j_call: TRBJ2-2
clone_size: NA
cdr3_aa: CASSPTGSNTGELFF
cdr3_nt: TGCGCCAGCAGCCCTACAGGGTCGAACACCGGGGAGCTGTTTTTT

d_call: TRBD2
v_call: TRBV11-2
j_call: TRBJ2-3
clone_size: NA
cdr3_aa: CASSSGPSGGTDTQYF
cdr3_nt: TGTGCCAGCAGCTCCGGTCCGTCGGGAGGAACAGATACGCAGTATTTT

d_call: NA
v_call: TRBV9
j_call: TRBJ1-1
clone_size: few
cdr3_aa: CASSAEGVMNTEAFF
cdr3_nt: TGTGCCAGCAGCGCAGAGGGGGTAATGAACACTGAAGCTTTCTTT

d_call: NA
v_call: TRBV24-1
j_call: TRBJ1-2
clone_size: NA
cdr3_aa: CATSDFRGTDGYTF
cdr3_nt: TGTGCCACCAGTGATTTTCGGGGGACCGATGGCTACACCTTC

d_call: TRBD1
v_call: TRBV29-1
j_call: TRBJ2-3
clone_size: once
cdr3_aa: CSVITGTGRTDTQYF
cdr3_nt: TGCAGCGTTATTACCGGGACAGGGAGGACAGATACGCAGTATTTT

d_call: TRBD1
v_call: TRBV7-9
j_call: TRBJ1-1
clone_size: NA
cdr3_aa: CASSLRTGQNTEAFF
cdr3_nt: TGTGCCAGCAGCTTACGGACAGGGCAGAACACTGAAGCTTTCTTT

d_call: TRBD2
v_call: TRBV5-1
j_call: TRBJ2-1
clone_size: NA
cdr3_aa: CASSPDGGRSYNEQFF
cdr3_nt: TGCGCCAGCAGCCCTGACGGGGGGAGAAGCTACAATGAGCAGTTCTTC